This T cell receptor (beta chain) was captured by sequencing in a study of blood T cell repertoires in COVID-19 (dated by TCRdb to the early 2020s). Regarding the complete study: Collaborator samples came from the United States, Italy and Spain and covered acute and convalescent phases of COVID-19. The material from the prospective study consisted of cDNA or gDNA derived from T cells, B-cell-depleted T cells, or PBMCs. The dataset comprised deeply sampled blood TCRbeta repertoires from subjects exposed to, actively infected with, or recovered from COVID-19. A freely available public database, intended as a resource for researchers studying the immune response to SARS-CoV-2, is where the repertoires were released. Samples came from the ongoing ImmuneRACE study (first 160 participants) plus 1,254 subjects from 6 global collaborators. Sample metadata almost always included a de-identified subject ID, COVID-19 status, age in years and sex. Where HLA class I and class II types were available, the types were taken from metadata supplied by the sample provider, not from assay-based typing. General findings and caveats noted by the study authors: The quantity of clinical and demographic metadata differed by source and by participant and was supplied without curation.

Each collaborating institution followed its own protocols to collect whole blood in K2EDTA tubes. For TCRbeta analysis, collaborator samples were shipped as frozen whole blood, as isolated PBMCs, or as DNA extracted from either sample type. Per the germline V gene (reference sequence), LGHDT is the CDR1 and YNNKEL is the CDR2. A distance of 9 bases separates the germline ends of V and J, which lose 1 base and 2 bases respectively. From cysteine to phenylalanine, the CDR3 is 14 amino acids long. Only the CDR3 part of the read is kept: 42 bases, read in frame from the first base. The immunoSEQ Assay, a bias-controlled multiplex PCR, was used to amplify TCRbeta CDR3 regions from genomic DNA. As for the original processing: The number of nucleated cells in each sample was estimated by amplification of reference gene primers within the assay. To quantify the absolute abundance of each unique TCRbeta CDR3 rearrangement, sequence reads were collapsed and filtered. For each sample, productive Simpson clonality was calculated by taking the square root of Simpson's diversity index across productive rearrangements. Imported from immuneACCESS, the table was reduced by TCRdb to in-frame sequences with V and J called. These copies leave out some clones; in studies compared against another copy, an unresolved V gene accounts for under half, and the cause of the remainder is not known. V and J calls and clone size are as listed in that table; D and trimming were resolved from the DNA. The sample table shows hundreds of thousands of clones, and just under 90% are seen once. Jointly, the top ten make up roughly 0.26% of the sample.

With respect to this clone: There is no known antigen for this receptor. There are no base qualities to consult, and no much larger clone falls within one base.

The sample taken for sequencing was peripheral blood. This receptor was obtained from a woman aged 18-30 years with acute or convalescent COVID-19. The V gene is TRBV3-1 (or the pseudogene TRBV3-2) and the J gene is TRBJ2-7; TRBD1 is possibly the D segment (6 matching bases). The sequenced DNA: TGTGCCAGCAGCCAAGGAGGGGGAGCCTACGAGCAGTACTTC. This sequence encodes CASSQGGGAYEQYF.